The 7 T cell receptor beta chains below come from one sample, sequenced in a study of graft-versus-host responses after intestinal transplantation. The assay was immunoSEQ multiplex PCR, and TCRdb's table has in-frame clones only and misses some. The sample lists about 7,000 clones, 30% to 35% seen once, with about 6% in the top ten. Each mixed lymphocyte reaction held 200,000 CFSE-labeled responders and 200,000 irradiated violet-dye-labeled stimulators. The sequencing used alloreactive CD8+ T cells from a mixed lymphocyte reaction culture, collected before transplantation. Subset given: CFSE-low proliferating T cells sorted from roughly 6-day pre-transplant mixed lymphocyte reaction (GvH or HvG direction). These TCRs come from a human patient who was an organ donor for intestinal transplantation.

The chain combines TRBV4-1 with TRBJ2-7; 9 bases map to TRBD1. Germline V gene sequence: CDR1 MGHRA, CDR2 YSYEKL. This CDR3 contains 16 residues. J lost 3 bases, V lost 1 base, and 7 bases had no gene match. The CDR3 protein is CASSQGRWDRDYEQYF. CDR3 sequence (DNA): TGCGCCAGCAGCCAAGGGCGATGGGACAGGGACTACGAGCAGTACTTC.

In its sample, this clone is medium-sized. The chain joins TRBV2 to TRBJ2-1; D gene unclear. V was pared by 6 bases and J by 3 bases, with 6 bases between. The CDR3 sequence is 12 residues long. Germline CDR1 SNHLY, CDR2 FYNNEI. CDR3: CASRYSYNEQFF. CDR3 coding DNA: TGTGCCAGCAGGTACAGCTACAATGAGCAGTTCTTC.

In this sample, this clone turned up a few times. V is TRBV4-3 and J is TRBJ1-1, with TRBD1 as a possible D gene (6 bases). Trimming removed 0 bases at V and 0 bases at J, with 17 bases between. The CDR3 is 18 amino acids. Per the germline V gene, CDR1 is LGHNA and CDR2 is YSLEER. CDR3 nucleotide sequence: TGCGCCAGCAGCCAAGATCGTACAGGGTATAGGATGAACACTGAAGCTTTCTTT. It encodes CASSQDRTGYRMNTEAFF.

This sequence joins TRBV27 and TRBJ1-4, with 8 bases identical to TRBD1. Germline CDR1 MNHEY, CDR2 SMNVEV (reference sequence). The CDR3 consists of 20 residues. V was pared by 2 bases and J by 2 bases, with 16 bases of the junction left unmatched. The CDR3 region is CASSLIARGPMGPTNEKLFF. CDR3 nucleotide sequence: TGTGCCAGCAGTTTAATCGCCAGGGGGCCGATGGGCCCTACTAATGAAAAACTGTTTTTT.

This chain joins TRBV7-4 and TRBJ2-5, with D perhaps given as TRBD1 or TRBD2 (7 bases each). The V and J ends lost 2 bases and 2 bases respectively, with 18 bases between them. Germline values: CDR1 SGHVT, CDR2 SQSDAQ. The CDR3 is 17 residues long. The CDR3 DNA is TGTGCCAGCAGCTTACGGGGAGCGGGGACAGATCAAGAGACCCAGTACTTC. Translated, it gives CASSLRGAGTDQETQYF.

This clone is medium-sized in the sample. The chain couples TRBV5-6 to TRBJ2-3; D possibly corresponds to TRBD2 (5 bases). Germline V CDR1 and CDR2: SGHDT, YYEEEE. The length of the CDR3 is 14 residues. Trimming stripped 2 bases from V and 5 bases from J, with 12 bases between. Here the CDR3 reads CASSLAFRGDTQYF. The CDR3 DNA sequence: TGTGCCAGCAGCTTAGCTTTTCGGGGAGATACGCAGTATTTT.

This clone showed up just a few times. The chain joins TRBV11-3 to TRBJ2-7, with D hard to call. This CDR3 comprises 14 residues. Trimming left V 6 bases short and J 1 base short, with 13 bases between. CDR1 SGHNT and CDR2 YENEEA come from the germline V gene. CDR3: CASSPGSPSYEQYF. The CDR3 DNA reads TGTGCCAGCAGTCCCGGGTCCCCTTCCTACGAGCAGTACTTC.